This T cell receptor (beta chain) came from a study of T cells in Graves' hyperthyroidism and ophthalmopathy. Patients aged 18 to 65 had newly diagnosed hyperthyroidism that had lasted under 2 months. General study findings and limits: Expanded thyroid clonotypes (above 0.001) were mostly also found in blood.

There are a few counts of this clonotype. The antigen is unknown. RNA transcripts served as the template for amplifying TCR beta CDR3 regions. HTBI primers were employed in a first-round RT-PCR of the TCR CDR3. TCRdb ran MiXCR on the multiplex PCR reads and lists one entry per CDR3 protein. The sample lists about 320,000 distinct CDR3 sequences, roughly 15% occurring once. Sequenced input: blood. This sequence was found in a man aged 30 to 45 with Graves' hyperthyroidism.

This chain's CDR3 is CSAREMDAWHTQYF. Here the CDR3 DNA reads TGCAGTGCTAGAGAAATGGACGCTTGGCATACGCAGTATTTT. The gene calls are TRBV20-1 and TRBJ2-3, with unresolved D. Trimming left V 0 bases short and J 7 bases short, with 14 bases between. The length of the CDR3 is 14 residues. Germline values: CDR1 DFQATT, CDR2 SNEGSKA (reference sequence).